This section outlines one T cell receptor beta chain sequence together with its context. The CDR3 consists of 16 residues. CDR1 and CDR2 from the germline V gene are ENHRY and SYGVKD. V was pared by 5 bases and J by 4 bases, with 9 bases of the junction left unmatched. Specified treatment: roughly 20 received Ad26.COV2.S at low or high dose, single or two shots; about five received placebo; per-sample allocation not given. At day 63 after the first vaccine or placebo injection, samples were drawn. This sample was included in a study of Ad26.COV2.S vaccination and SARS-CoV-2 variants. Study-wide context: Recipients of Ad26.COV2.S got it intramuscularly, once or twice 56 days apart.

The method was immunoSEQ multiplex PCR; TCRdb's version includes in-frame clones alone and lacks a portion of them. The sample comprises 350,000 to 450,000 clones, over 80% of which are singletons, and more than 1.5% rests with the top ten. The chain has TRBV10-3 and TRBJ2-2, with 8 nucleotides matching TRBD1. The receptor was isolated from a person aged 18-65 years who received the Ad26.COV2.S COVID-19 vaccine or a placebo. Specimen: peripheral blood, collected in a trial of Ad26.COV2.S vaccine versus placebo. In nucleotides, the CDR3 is TGTGCCATCAGTACGACAACAGGGGGTTCCACCGGGGAGCTGTTTTTT. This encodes CAISTTTGGSTGELFF.